These 28 T cell receptor beta chains were all obtained from the same sample, sequenced in a study of T cell responses to AZD1222 COVID-19 vaccine. The repertoire was sequenced with immunoSEQ multiplex PCR; TCRdb's copy has only in-frame clones and lacks some. The table shows 77,000 or so clones, with approximately 89% occurring only once. Sequenced here: peripheral blood, sampled on day 0 of AZD1222 vaccination. The receptors originated from an adult in good health.

The genes are TRBV5-4 and TRBJ1-1; no clear D gene. V lost 0 bases, J lost 5 bases, and 14 bases lay in between. The CDR3 is 15 amino acids. The germline CDR1 and CDR2 sequences are SGHNT and YYREEE (reference sequence). CDR3 coding DNA: TGTGCCAGCAGCTTGGAAGTAGGGTCTCGGACTGAAGCTTTCTTT. The encoded protein is CASSLEVGSRTEAFF.

The chain couples TRBV5-4 to TRBJ2-5; 7 bases are shared with TRBD2. V lost 3 bases, J lost 1 base, and 6 bases stayed unmatched. CDR1 SGHNT and CDR2 YYREEE come from the germline V gene (reference sequence). The length of the CDR3 is 15 residues. DNA of the CDR3: TGTGCCAGCAGCTCTTCGGGAGGCCTCCAAGAGACCCAGTACTTC. It is translated as CASSSSGGLQETQYF.

This clone was detected once. The V and J genes are TRBV2 and TRBJ1-2; D remains unclear. The V end lost 6 bases, the J end lost 4 bases, and 6 bases lay between the germline ends. The CDR3 loop spans 11 amino acids. Per germline, CDR1 SNHLY and CDR2 FYNNEI. The CDR3 DNA reads as TGTGCCAGCAGGTACACCTATGGCTACACCTTC. It is translated as CASRYTYGYTF.

The chain uses TRBV5-5 and TRBJ2-7, with 10 bases that match TRBD1. This CDR3 spans 15 amino acids. The germline gives CDR1 SGHKS, CDR2 YYEKEE (reference sequence). V was clipped by 4 bases and J by 2 bases; unmatched bases: 6. The CDR3 region has the DNA TGTGCCAGCAGCGGCCGGGACAGGGGACCCTACGAGCAGTACTTC. Translation gives CASSGRDRGPYEQYF.

This sequence joins TRBV11-2 and TRBJ2-7; D is possibly TRBD1 (5 bases). Germline V lookup: CDR1 SGHAT, CDR2 FQNNGV. The CDR3 totals 14 residues. The V gene lost 0 bases and the J gene lost 1 base, with 7 bases spanning the gap. The CDR3 loop is CASSLDQGSYEQYF. Here the CDR3 DNA reads TGTGCCAGCAGCTTAGATCAGGGTTCCTACGAGCAGTACTTC.

The CDR3 spells CASSIPTGGSNQPQHF. In DNA form, the CDR3 reads TGTGCCAGTAGTATACCGACAGGGGGGAGCAATCAGCCCCAGCATTTT. The chain is built from TRBV19 and TRBJ1-5, with 9 bases identical to TRBD1. The CDR3 is made up of 16 amino acids. Germline lookup yields CDR1 LNHDA and CDR2 SQIVND (reference sequence). V dropped 2 bases and J dropped 1; count of bases not matched to a gene: 3.

J is TRBJ2-7 and V is TRBV9; 10 nucleotides agree with TRBD1. This CDR3 is built from 13 residues. Losses at the gene ends were 3 bases for V and 7 bases for J; bases not matched to a gene: 4. The germline gives CDR1 SGDLS, CDR2 YYNGEE. The CDR3 sequence is CASSAWDRGEQYF. DNA of the CDR3: TGTGCCAGCAGCGCCTGGGACAGGGGAGAGCAGTACTTC. Looking up the rest from reference TRBV9 and TRBJ2-7 gives the full variable domain: DSGVTQTPKHLITATGQRVTLRCSPRSGDLSVYWYQQSLDQGLQFLIQYYNGEERAKGNILERFSAQQFPDLHSELNLSSLELGDSALYFCASSAWDRGEQYFGPGTRLTVT.

This chain joins TRBV27 and TRBJ1-2, with D maybe TRBD1 (6 bases). V was pared by 0 bases and J by 8 bases, with 10 bases between. The CDR3 sequence is 13 residues long. Germline V gives CDR1 MNHEY, CDR2 SMNVEV (reference sequence). CDR3 coding DNA: TGTGCCAGCAGTTTATCCCGGGGGGCAGGCTACACCTTC. Amino acid sequence: CASSLSRGAGYTF.

The chain combines TRBV30 with TRBJ1-5; D is uncertain. This CDR3 is 12 amino acids long. Trimming removed 1 base at V and 11 bases at J, with 12 bases between. CDR1 is GTSNPN and CDR2 is SVGIG in the germline V gene (reference sequence). CDR3 residues: CAWSETDRAQHF. The DNA of the CDR3 is TGTGCCTGGAGTGAAACGGATCGGGCCCAGCATTTT.

The V call is TRBV19, the J call TRBJ1-5; D is unclear. In germline, CDR1 is LNHDA, CDR2 SQIVND (reference sequence). CDR3 length equals 15 residues. V was cut by 5 bases and J by 0 bases, with 11 bases left in between. The chain's CDR3 is CASSATVYSNQPQHF. The DNA of the CDR3 is TGTGCCAGTAGTGCGACCGTCTATAGCAATCAGCCCCAGCATTTT.

This chain uses TRBV13 with TRBJ1-1; D is unresolved. V dropped 1 base and J dropped 14 bases, with 14 bases sitting between them. CDR1 is PRHDT, CDR2 FYEKMQ, per germline (reference sequence). This CDR3 is 12 amino acids long. CDR3 nucleotides: TGTGCCAGCAGCTTAGTAAAAGAAATCCTCTTCTTT. This gives the protein CASSLVKEILFF.

The chain has TRBV27 and TRBJ1-2; D call uncertain. CDR1 is MNHEY and CDR2 is SMNVEV in the germline V gene (reference sequence). This CDR3 has 13 amino acids. Trimming cost V 4 bases and J 5 bases, with 11 bases left between them. The CDR3 bases are TGTGCCAGCAGTTCCACGGGAAGTTATGGCTACACCTTC. Protein: CASSSTGSYGYTF.

In its sample, this clone was seen once. This chain joins TRBV11-2 and TRBJ1-5, with 9 bases identical to TRBD1. V lost 2 bases, J lost 1 base, and 3 bases stayed unmatched. The germline V gene has CDR1 SGHAT and CDR2 FQNNGV. There are 16 residues in the CDR3. CDR3 bases: TGTGCCAGCAGCTTAAACAGGGGGCAAAGCAATCAGCCCCAGCATTTT. Protein product: CASSLNRGQSNQPQHF. Full variable domain (rest looked up from reference TRBV11-2 and TRBJ1-5): EAGVAQSPRYKIIEKRQSVAFWCNPISGHATLYWYQQILGQGPKLLIQFQNNGVVDDSQLPKDRFSAERLKGVDSTLKIQPAKLEDSAVYLCASSLNRGQSNQPQHFGDGTRLSIL.

This clone showed up just a few times. V usage is TRBV10-3 and J usage is TRBJ1-1; D call uncertain. The germline V and J ends were trimmed by 6 bases and 0 bases, with 8 bases remaining between them. The CDR3 spans 13 residues. In germline, CDR1 is ENHRY, CDR2 SYGVKD. CDR3: CAIRQSMNTEAFF. DNA for the CDR3: TGTGCCATCAGACAGTCCATGAACACTGAAGCTTTCTTT.

The rearrangement joins TRBV7-9 to TRBJ1-1, with D uncertain. There are 14 residues in the CDR3. The ends were cut back, 5 bases at V and 11 bases at J, with 21 bases in the middle. CDR1 and CDR2 (germline): SEHNR, FQNEAQ (reference sequence). The CDR3: CASSHTSIGPAAFF. The CDR3 nucleotides are TGTGCCAGCAGCCATACTTCCATCGGACCAGCGGCTTTCTTT. Using reference TRBV7-9 and TRBJ1-1 for the parts outside the CDR3, the full variable domain is DTGVSQNPRHKITKRGQNVTFRCDPISEHNRLYWYRQTLGQGPEFLTYFQNEAQLEKSRLLSDRFSAERPKGSFSTLEIQRTEQGDSAMYLCASSHTSIGPAAFFGQGTRLTVV.

J is TRBJ2-2 and V is TRBV7-9, with D possibly matching TRBD2 (7 bases). V was pared by 8 bases and J by 0 bases, with 22 bases between. In germline, CDR1 is SEHNR, CDR2 FQNEAQ (reference sequence). This CDR3 is 18 amino acids long. CDR3 sequence reads: CASGDFRTGGSNTGELFF. The CDR3 DNA follows: TGTGCCAGCGGCGATTTTCGGACGGGGGGCTCGAACACCGGGGAGCTGTTTTTT.

J is TRBJ1-2 and V is TRBV24-1; the D gene is possibly TRBD1 (6 bases). The CDR3 consists of 16 residues. V shed 10 bases and J shed 0 bases, with 20 bases lying between them. The germline gives CDR1 KGHDR, CDR2 SFDVKD. This CDR3 reads CATAGTSAPSNYGYTF. CDR3 bases: TGTGCCACGGCCGGGACATCGGCGCCCTCTAACTATGGCTACACCTTC.

This chain joins TRBV6-1 and TRBJ2-2; TRBD2 matches at 7 bases. Unmatched junction bases numbered 12, after V lost 4 bases and J lost 7 bases. Germline CDR1 reads MNHNS; CDR2 reads SASEGT. The CDR3 length is 16 residues. The CDR3 DNA reads as TGTGCCAGCAGTGGCGCCGGGACTATGGGAGGCGGGGAGCTGTTTTTT. As protein: CASSGAGTMGGGELFF.

The chain joins TRBV7-8 to TRBJ2-1, with 9 bases identical to TRBD2. Per the germline V gene, CDR1 is SGHVS and CDR2 is FQNEAQ. V dropped 1 base and J dropped 3; count of bases not matched to a gene: 1. The CDR3 runs 15 residues. This CDR3 is CASSLELAGYNEQFF. The DNA for the CDR3 is TGTGCCAGCAGCTTAGAACTAGCGGGCTACAATGAGCAGTTCTTC.

The chain employs TRBV6-5 and TRBJ2-7, with D perhaps TRBD1 (5 bases). The CDR3 has 12 amino acids. CDR1 and CDR2 (germline): MNHEY, SVGAGI. V lost 5 bases and J 5 bases, leaving 10 bases between the germline ends. DNA for the CDR3: TGTGCCAGCAGTAACCAGGGTAACGAGCAGTACTTC. It codes for CASSNQGNEQYF.

The genes are TRBV12-3 or TRBV12-4 and TRBJ1-6; D remains unclear. Trimming stripped 4 bases from V and 4 bases from J, with 5 bases between. The length of the CDR3 is 13 residues. The CDR3 DNA follows: TGTGCCAGCAGTTATGGGTATAATTCACCCCTCCACTTT. The encoded protein is CASSYGYNSPLHF.

The chain employs TRBV6-5 and TRBJ2-7; D call uncertain. CDR3 length: 11 amino acids. The V gene's germline CDR1 is MNHEY and CDR2 SVGAGI. The V and J ends lost 5 bases and 5 bases respectively, with 7 bases between them. The DNA of the CDR3 is TGTGCCAGCAGTAGGAACGACGAGCAGTACTTC. Translated: CASSRNDEQYF.

The chain recombines TRBV13 with TRBJ1-1; D remains ambiguous. The V end was cut by 0 bases, the J end by 1 base, with 6 bases between. The CDR3 has 14 residues. In germline, CDR1 is PRHDT, CDR2 FYEKMQ (reference sequence). In DNA, the CDR3 is TGTGCCAGCAGCTTAGGAGAAGCGAACACTGAAGCTTTCTTT. Translated: CASSLGEANTEAFF.

V usage is TRBV9 and J usage is TRBJ2-3; TRBD2 matches at 7 bases. Per germline, CDR1 SGDLS and CDR2 YYNGEE. With 3 bases clipped from V and 0 bases from J, the junction kept 7 bases outside the gene matches. This CDR3 has 16 amino acids. CDR3 region: CASSARLATSTDTQYF. CDR3 bases: TGTGCCAGCAGCGCCCGACTAGCCACGAGCACAGATACGCAGTATTTT.

The rearrangement joins TRBV11-1 to TRBJ1-2, with D possibly being TRBD1 (5 bases). V was shortened by 5 bases and J by 8 bases, with 24 bases between the two germline ends. The length of the CDR3 is 16 residues. The germline gives CDR1 SGHAT, CDR2 FQDESV (reference sequence). The CDR3 nucleotides are TGTGCCAGCAGCCCCATACGGGGGGAGGGACGTGAGGGCTACACCTTC. This encodes CASSPIRGEGREGYTF.

The chain uses TRBV2 and TRBJ2-7, with D perhaps matching TRBD2 (5 bases). The CDR3 runs to 14 residues. The germline gives CDR1 SNHLY, CDR2 FYNNEI. Trimming cost V 7 bases and J 1 base, with 14 bases left between them. This CDR3 is CASKAYEGSYEQYF. In DNA form, the CDR3 reads TGTGCCAGCAAAGCTTACGAGGGATCCTACGAGCAGTACTTC.

This chain links TRBV6-5 with TRBJ2-7, with D unresolved. CDR1 and CDR2 from the germline V gene are MNHEY and SVGAGI. CDR3 length: 12 amino acids. CDR3 sequence: CAVGRLSYEQYF. The CDR3 DNA is TGTGCAGTCGGACGGTTATCCTACGAGCAGTACTTC.

J is TRBJ1-2 and V is TRBV9, with 8 bases lining up with TRBD1. Germline CDR1 is SGDLS and CDR2 is YYNGEE. The CDR3 contains 14 residues. The V gene end was trimmed by 2 bases and the J gene end by 4 bases; junction bases not matched to a gene: 4. CDR3 in DNA: TGTGCCAGCAGCGTCGGACAGGGAAGCTATGGCTACACCTTC. Translation: CASSVGQGSYGYTF. Variable domain in full (rest from reference TRBV9 and TRBJ1-2): DSGVTQTPKHLITATGQRVTLRCSPRSGDLSVYWYQQSLDQGLQFLIQYYNGEERAKGNILERFSAQQFPDLHSELNLSSLELGDSALYFCASSVGQGSYGYTFGSGTRLTVV.